Listed below are T cell receptor beta chains from one sample, sequenced in a study of T cell responses to AZD1222 COVID-19 vaccine. Method: immunoSEQ multiplex PCR; TCRdb's copy keeps in-frame clones and lacks some. Seen here are 100,000 to 150,000 clones, roughly 88% observed once, and the top ten hold nearly 4.5%. The sequenced sample was peripheral blood, obtained on day 0 of MenACWY control vaccination. These TCRs come from an adult in good health. Both conserved end residues are part of each CDR3.

j_gene: TRBJ2-4
v_gene: TRBV18
CDR3aa: CASSPPGPRAKNIQYF

j_gene: TRBJ2-3
v_gene: TRBV7-3
CDR3aa: CASSISGRPTDTQYF

j_gene: TRBJ2-2
v_gene: TRBV14
CDR3aa: CASRPSGSRSGELFF

j_gene: TRBJ2-1
v_gene: TRBV4-1
CDR3aa: CASSQVTGWSYNEQFF

j_gene: TRBJ1-3
v_gene: TRBV4-3
CDR3aa: CASSQDKGVGNTIYF

j_gene: TRBJ1-4
v_gene: TRBV7-9
CDR3aa: CASSLVTTNEKLFF

j_gene: TRBJ1-1
v_gene: TRBV18
CDR3aa: CASSPQGADTEAFF

j_gene: TRBJ1-4
v_gene: TRBV7-9
CDR3aa: CASSSLPQGDEKLFF

j_gene: TRBJ2-3
v_gene: TRBV11-1
CDR3aa: CASSLMGASTDTQYF

j_gene: TRBJ1-6
v_gene: TRBV27
CDR3aa: CASRLGRDRGNSPLHF

j_gene: TRBJ1-1
v_gene: TRBV6-5
CDR3aa: CASSYSQGVRNTEAFF

j_gene: TRBJ1-2
v_gene: TRBV23-1
CDR3aa: CASSVPLGDAVVGYTF

j_gene: TRBJ2-7
v_gene: TRBV30
CDR3aa: CAWSVAGGVAYEQYF

j_gene: TRBJ1-2
v_gene: TRBV6-5
CDR3aa: CASSWHRDTKYYGYTF

j_gene: TRBJ2-1
v_gene: TRBV2
CDR3aa: CASSERETRNEQFF

j_gene: TRBJ2-6
v_gene: TRBV5-8
CDR3aa: CASSVSGANVLTF

j_gene: TRBJ2-1
v_gene: TRBV7-8
CDR3aa: CASSLALSGGAWEQFF

j_gene: TRBJ1-4
v_gene: TRBV5-1
CDR3aa: CASSQTGVTNEKLFF

j_gene: TRBJ1-3
v_gene: TRBV3-1/TRBV3-2
CDR3aa: CASSQDRQGLGNTIYF

j_gene: TRBJ1-1
v_gene: TRBV29-1
CDR3aa: CSVGGQGPKAFF

j_gene: TRBJ1-1
v_gene: TRBV5-4
CDR3aa: CASSLTANTEAFF

j_gene: TRBJ2-7
v_gene: TRBV4-1
CDR3aa: CASSQEADRAGEQYF

j_gene: TRBJ2-7
v_gene: TRBV27
CDR3aa: CASSYAGDYEQYF

j_gene: TRBJ2-3
v_gene: TRBV24-1
CDR3aa: CATSEAGVGSTDTQYF

j_gene: TRBJ2-7
v_gene: TRBV6-5
CDR3aa: CASSYSKRGDTEQYF

j_gene: TRBJ2-1
v_gene: TRBV20-1
CDR3aa: CSASMARGGTYNEQFF

j_gene: TRBJ2-1
v_gene: TRBV18
CDR3aa: CASSPQRGYNEQFF